The clone carrying this TCR beta chain was counted ten times or more. The term stable hyperthyroidism indicated an absence of ophthalmopathy within 18 months of follow-up. Other autoimmune disease, uncontrolled infection, pregnancy and lactation led to exclusion. The diagnostic workup employed clinical symptoms, serum thyroxine, TRAb, thyroid ultrasound and orbital computed tomography. The data originate from a study of Graves' ophthalmopathy and Graves' hyperthyroidism. CDR3 regions of TCR beta were amplified from RNA transcripts. HTBI primers primed a first-round RT-PCR, and a second-round multiplex PCR followed. Via MiXCR, TCRdb re-called the multiplex PCR reads, giving one row per CDR3 protein. The repertoire has a few hundred thousand distinct CDR3 sequences, about a sixth of them found once; the top ten carry roughly 2.4%. Trimming cost V 1 base and J 8 bases; bases outside gene matches: 6. CDR1 and CDR2 (germline): LGHNA, YNFKEQ. The CDR3 extends over 14 amino acids.

Sequencing input: peripheral blood. The receptor was isolated from an adult woman with stable Graves' hyperthyroidism. V usage is TRBV4-2 and J usage is TRBJ1-2; 8 bases fit TRBD1. CDR3 sequence (DNA): TGTGCCAGCAGCCAAGTTTTACAGGGGGAAGGCTACACCTTC. Translation: CASSQVLQGEGYTF.